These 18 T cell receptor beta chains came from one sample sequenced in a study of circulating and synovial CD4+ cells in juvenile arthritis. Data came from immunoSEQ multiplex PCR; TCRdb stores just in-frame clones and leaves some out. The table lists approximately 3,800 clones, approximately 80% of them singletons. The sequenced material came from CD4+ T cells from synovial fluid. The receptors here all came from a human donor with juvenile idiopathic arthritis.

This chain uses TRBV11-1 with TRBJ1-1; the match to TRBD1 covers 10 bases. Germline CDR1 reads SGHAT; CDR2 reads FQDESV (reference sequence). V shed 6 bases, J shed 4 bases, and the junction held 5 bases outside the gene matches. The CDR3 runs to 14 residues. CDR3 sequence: CASSPWTGGTEAFF. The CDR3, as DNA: TGTGCCAGCAGTCCTTGGACAGGGGGCACTGAAGCTTTCTTT.

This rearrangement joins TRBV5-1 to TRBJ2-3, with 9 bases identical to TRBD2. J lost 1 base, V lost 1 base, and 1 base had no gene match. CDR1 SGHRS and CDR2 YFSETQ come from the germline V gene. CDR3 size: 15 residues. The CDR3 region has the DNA TGCGCCAGCAGCTTGAGGACTAGCGGCACAGATACGCAGTATTTT. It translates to CASSLRTSGTDTQYF.

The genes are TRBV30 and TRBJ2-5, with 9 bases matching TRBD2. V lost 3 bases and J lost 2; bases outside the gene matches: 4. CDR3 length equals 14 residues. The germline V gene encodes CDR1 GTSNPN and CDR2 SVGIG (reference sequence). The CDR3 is CAWSFLAGQETQYF. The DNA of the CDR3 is TGTGCCTGGAGCTTCCTAGCGGGACAAGAGACCCAGTACTTC.

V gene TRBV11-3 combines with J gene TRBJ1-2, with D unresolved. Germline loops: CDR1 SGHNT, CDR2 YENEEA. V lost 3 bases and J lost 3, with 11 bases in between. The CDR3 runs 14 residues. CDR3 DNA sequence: TGTGCCAGCAGCTTTGTATGGCCCCACTATGGCTACACCTTC. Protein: CASSFVWPHYGYTF.

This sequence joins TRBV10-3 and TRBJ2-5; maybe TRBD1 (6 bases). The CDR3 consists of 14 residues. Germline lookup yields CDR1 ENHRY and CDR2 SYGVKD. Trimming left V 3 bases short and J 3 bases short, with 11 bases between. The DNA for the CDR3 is TGTGCCATCAGTGACCGACGGACAGAAGAGACCCAGTACTTC. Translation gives CAISDRRTEETQYF.

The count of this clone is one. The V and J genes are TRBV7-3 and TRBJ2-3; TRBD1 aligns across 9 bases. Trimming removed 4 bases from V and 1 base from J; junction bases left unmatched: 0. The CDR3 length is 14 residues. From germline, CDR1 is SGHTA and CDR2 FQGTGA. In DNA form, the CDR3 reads TGTGCCAGCAGCTGGACAGGGGGCACAGATACGCAGTATTTT. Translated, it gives CASSWTGGTDTQYF.

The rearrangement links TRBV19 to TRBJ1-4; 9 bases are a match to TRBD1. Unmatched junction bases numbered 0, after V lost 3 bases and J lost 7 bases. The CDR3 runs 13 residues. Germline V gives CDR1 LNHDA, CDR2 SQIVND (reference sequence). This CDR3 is CASSMGQGEKLFF. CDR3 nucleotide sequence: TGTGCCAGTAGTATGGGACAGGGTGAAAAACTGTTTTTT.

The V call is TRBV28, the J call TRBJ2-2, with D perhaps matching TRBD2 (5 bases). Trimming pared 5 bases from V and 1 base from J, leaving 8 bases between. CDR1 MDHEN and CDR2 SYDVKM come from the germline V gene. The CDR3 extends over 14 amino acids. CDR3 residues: CASSVSGNTGELFF. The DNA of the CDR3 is TGTGCCAGCAGTGTCAGCGGGAACACCGGGGAGCTGTTTTTT.

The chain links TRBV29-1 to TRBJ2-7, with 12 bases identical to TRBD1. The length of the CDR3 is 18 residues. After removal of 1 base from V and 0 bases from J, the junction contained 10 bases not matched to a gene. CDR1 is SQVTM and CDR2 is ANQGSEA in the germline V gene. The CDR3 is CSVEGPGTGGYSSYEQYF. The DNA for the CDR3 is TGCAGCGTTGAAGGCCCCGGGACAGGGGGCTACAGCTCCTACGAGCAGTACTTC.

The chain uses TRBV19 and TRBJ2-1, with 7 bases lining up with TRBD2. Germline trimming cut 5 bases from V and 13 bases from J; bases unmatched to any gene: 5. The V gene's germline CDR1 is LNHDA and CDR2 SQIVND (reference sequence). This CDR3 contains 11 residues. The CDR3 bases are TGTGCCAGTAGTGCCGGACTAGGCCAGTTCTTC. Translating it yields CASSAGLGQFF. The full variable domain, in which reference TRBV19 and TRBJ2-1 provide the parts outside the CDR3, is DGGITQSPKYLFRKEGQNVTLSCEQNLNHDAMYWYRQDPGQGLRLIYYSQIVNDFQKGDIAEGYSVSREKKESFPLTVTSAQKNPTAFYLCASSAGLGQFFGPGTRLTVL.

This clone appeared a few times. CDR3 in DNA: TGTGCCAGCAGCGCGGGACTAGACTCCTACGAGCAGTACTTC. Its translation is CASSAGLDSYEQYF. This rearrangement joins TRBV9 to TRBJ2-7; 8 bases agree with TRBD2. CDR3 length equals 14 residues. The V gene end was trimmed by 3 bases and the J gene end by 0 bases; junction bases not matched to a gene: 2. Per germline, CDR1 SGDLS and CDR2 YYNGEE.

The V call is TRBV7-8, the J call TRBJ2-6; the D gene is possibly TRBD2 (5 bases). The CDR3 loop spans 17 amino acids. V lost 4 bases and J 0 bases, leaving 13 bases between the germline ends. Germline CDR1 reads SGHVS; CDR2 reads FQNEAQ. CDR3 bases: TGTGCCAGCAGCTCGAGACTGGGAGCCTCTGGGGCCAACGTCCTGACTTTC. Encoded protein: CASSSRLGASGANVLTF.

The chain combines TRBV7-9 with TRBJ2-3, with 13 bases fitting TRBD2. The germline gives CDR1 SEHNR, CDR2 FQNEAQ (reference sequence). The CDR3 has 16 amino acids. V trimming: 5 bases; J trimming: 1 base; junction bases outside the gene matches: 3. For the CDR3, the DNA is TGTGCCAGCAGCCCCGGGACTAGCGGGGGCACAGATACGCAGTATTTT. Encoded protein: CASSPGTSGGTDTQYF. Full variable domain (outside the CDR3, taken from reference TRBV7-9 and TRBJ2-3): DTGVSQNPRHKITKRGQNVTFRCDPISEHNRLYWYRQTLGQGPEFLTYFQNEAQLEKSRLLSDRFSAERPKGSFSTLEIQRTEQGDSAMYLCASSPGTSGGTDTQYFGPGTRLTVL.

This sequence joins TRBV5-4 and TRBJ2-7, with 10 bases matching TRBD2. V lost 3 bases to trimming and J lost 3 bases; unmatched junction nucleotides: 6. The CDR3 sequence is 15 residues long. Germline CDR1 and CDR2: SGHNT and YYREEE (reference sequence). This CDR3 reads CASSSRAGGVYEQYF. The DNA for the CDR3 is TGTGCCAGCAGCTCTAGAGCGGGAGGGGTCTACGAGCAGTACTTC. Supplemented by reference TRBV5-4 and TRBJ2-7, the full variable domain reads ETGVTQSPTHLIKTRGQQVTLRCSSQSGHNTVSWYQQALGQGPQFIFQYYREEENGRGNFPPRFSGLQFPNYSSELNVNALELDDSALYLCASSSRAGGVYEQYFGPGTRLTVT.

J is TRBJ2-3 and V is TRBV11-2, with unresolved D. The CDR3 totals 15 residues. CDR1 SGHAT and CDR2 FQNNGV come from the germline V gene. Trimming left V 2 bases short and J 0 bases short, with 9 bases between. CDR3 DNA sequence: TGTGCCAGCAGCTTAACAGCCTCTAGCACAGATACGCAGTATTTT. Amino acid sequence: CASSLTASSTDTQYF.

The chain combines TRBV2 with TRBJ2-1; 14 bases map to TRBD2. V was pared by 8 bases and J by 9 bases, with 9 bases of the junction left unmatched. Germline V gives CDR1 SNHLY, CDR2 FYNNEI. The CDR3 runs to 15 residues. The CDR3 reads CASHLRLAGGLEQFF. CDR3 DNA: TGTGCCAGCCACCTAAGACTAGCGGGGGGGCTTGAGCAGTTCTTC. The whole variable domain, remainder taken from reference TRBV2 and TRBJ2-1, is EPEVTQTPSHQVTQMGQEVILRCVPISNHLYFYWYRQILGQKVEFLVSFYNNEISEKSEIFDDQFSVERPDGSNFTLKIRSTKLEDSAMYFCASHLRLAGGLEQFFGPGTRLTVL.

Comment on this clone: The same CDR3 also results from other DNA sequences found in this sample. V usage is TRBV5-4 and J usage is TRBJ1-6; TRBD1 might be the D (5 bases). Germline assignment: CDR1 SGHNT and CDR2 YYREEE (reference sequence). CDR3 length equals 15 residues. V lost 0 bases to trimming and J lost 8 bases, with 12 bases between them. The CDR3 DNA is TGTGCCAGCAGCTTGGCCCAGGGTCGGGATTCACCCCTCCACTTT. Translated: CASSLAQGRDSPLHF.

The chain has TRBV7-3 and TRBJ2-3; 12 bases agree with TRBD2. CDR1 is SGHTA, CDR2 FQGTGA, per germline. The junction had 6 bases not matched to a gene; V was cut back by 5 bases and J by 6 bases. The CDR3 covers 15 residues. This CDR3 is CASSPSGTSGDTQYF. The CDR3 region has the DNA TGTGCCAGCAGCCCCTCCGGGACTAGCGGGGATACGCAGTATTTT.